The 6 T cell receptor beta chains reported below all come from one sample, sequenced in a study of blood T cell repertoires in COVID-19. Using immunoSEQ multiplex PCR, the repertoire was profiled, and TCRdb retains in-frame clones only, with some absent. The sample lists about 260,000 clones, about 86% occurring once. The specimen sequenced was peripheral blood. These receptors all come from a man between 25 and 39 years old with active or convalescent COVID-19.

V gene TRBV6-7 combines with J gene TRBJ2-7; 7 bases map to TRBD1. TRBV6-7 is labeled an ORF, and its function is uncertain. There are 16 residues in the CDR3. Trimming cost V 2 bases and J 5 bases; bases outside gene matches: 12. DNA of the CDR3: TGTGCCAGCAGTTACCCCGACAGGGCGGCGAGCGACGAGCAGTACTTC. It yields the protein CASSYPDRAASDEQYF.

This clone was detected once. The J gene is TRBJ1-6, the V gene TRBV27; 7 positions agree with TRBD1. With V trimmed by 5 bases and J by 8 bases, 9 bases remained unmatched. CDR3 size: 15 residues. Germline V gene data show CDR1 as MNHEY and CDR2 as SMNVEV (reference sequence). CDR3 bases: TGTGCCAGCAGTCTTACCCAGGGGGTTGATTCACCCCTCCACTTT. This sequence encodes CASSLTQGVDSPLHF.

The chain recombines TRBV4-1 with TRBJ1-6; 9 bases are shared with TRBD1. There are 21 residues in the CDR3. J gave up 9 bases and V 4 bases, and 25 bases lay outside the gene matches. Germline V gene lookup returns CDR1 MGHRA and CDR2 YSYEKL. CDR3 protein: CASSLTSPGQGNSGLVSPLHF. The DNA of the CDR3 is TGCGCCAGCAGCCTGACGTCCCCGGGACAGGGAAATTCGGGTCTGGTTTCACCCCTCCACTTT.

This clone was seen once. V is TRBV19 and J is TRBJ1-2; TRBD1 aligns across 8 bases. The CDR3 totals 14 residues. Germline assignment: CDR1 LNHDA and CDR2 SQIVND (reference sequence). J lost 8 bases, V lost 6 bases, and 11 bases had no gene match. The CDR3 sequence is CASSFGQGIWGYTF. The CDR3 DNA is TGTGCCAGTAGCTTCGGACAGGGCATTTGGGGCTACACCTTC. Based on the CDR3 plus reference TRBV19 and TRBJ1-2, the full variable domain is DGGITQSPKYLFRKEGQNVTLSCEQNLNHDAMYWYRQDPGQGLRLIYYSQIVNDFQKGDIAEGYSVSREKKESFPLTVTSAQKNPTAFYLCASSFGQGIWGYTFGSGTRLTVV.

The V call is TRBV19, the J call TRBJ2-1, with no clear D. Germline CDR1 is LNHDA and CDR2 is SQIVND (reference sequence). Trimming removed 4 bases at V and 0 bases at J, with 4 bases between. The CDR3 contains 13 residues. The CDR3 nucleotides read TGTGCCAGTAGTACTTCCTCCTACAATGAGCAGTTCTTC. This sequence encodes CASSTSSYNEQFF.

The chain links TRBV7-9 to TRBJ1-2; D may be TRBD1 (5 bases). The CDR3 is 16 amino acids. V lost 0 bases and J lost 8, with 19 bases in between. Germline V gives CDR1 SEHNR, CDR2 FQNEAQ (reference sequence). The CDR3, as DNA: TGTGCCAGCAGCTTAGCGCTCCTCCAGGGCGGCGGAGGCTACACCTTC. As protein: CASSLALLQGGGGYTF.